A single sample is the source of the 19 T cell receptor beta chains below, sequenced in a study of CD8 T cells in Susac syndrome. Random hexamers served to reverse transcribe roughly 0.5 to 1 ug RNA. TCRdb processed the immunoSEQ multiplex PCR reads anew with MiXCR; each CDR3 protein has one entry. The data contain 150,000 to 200,000 distinct CDR3 sequences, 95% of them singletons. The material sequenced was CD4+ T cells from PBMCs. The receptor source for this set is a human donor with multiple sclerosis.

The CDR3: CASSIRQGSYNSPLHF. DNA for the CDR3: TGTGCCAGCAGTATACGACAGGGCTCCTATAATTCACCCCTCCACTTT. The V and J genes are TRBV27 and TRBJ1-6, with 7 bases matching TRBD1. The CDR3 sequence is 16 residues long. Germline trimming cut 5 bases from V and 0 bases from J; bases unmatched to any gene: 4. CDR1 is MNHEY, CDR2 SMNVEV, per germline (reference sequence).

This chain links TRBV2 with TRBJ1-2; the D is unclear. V lost 6 bases, J lost 8 bases, and 25 bases lay in between. The CDR3 has 16 amino acids. Germline CDR1 and CDR2: SNHLY and FYNNEI. In DNA, the CDR3 is TGTGCCAGCAGACGTGGAGGGATGCAGCCGGCGGGGGGCTACACCTTC. It codes for CASRRGGMQPAGGYTF. Full variable domain (missing parts from reference TRBV2 and TRBJ1-2): EPEVTQTPSHQVTQMGQEVILRCVPISNHLYFYWYRQILGQKVEFLVSFYNNEISEKSEIFDDQFSVERPDGSNFTLKIRSTKLEDSAMYFCASRRGGMQPAGGYTFGSGTRLTVV.

This sequence joins TRBV7-9 and TRBJ2-5; D uncertain. The V end lost 7 bases, the J end lost 4 bases, and 16 bases lay between the germline ends. The germline CDR1 and CDR2 sequences are SEHNR and FQNEAQ (reference sequence). This CDR3 has 14 residues. CDR3 coding DNA: TGTGCCAGCACCCTGTGGTCGAGCAGAGAGACCCAGTACTTC. This sequence encodes CASTLWSSRETQYF. The full variable domain, in which reference TRBV7-9 and TRBJ2-5 provide the parts outside the CDR3, is DTGVSQNPRHKITKRGQNVTFRCDPISEHNRLYWYRQTLGQGPEFLTYFQNEAQLEKSRLLSDRFSAERPKGSFSTLEIQRTEQGDSAMYLCASTLWSSRETQYFGPGTRLLVL.

V gene TRBV20-1 combines with J gene TRBJ2-1; 14 bases line up with TRBD2. The CDR3 is 14 amino acids. V shed 6 bases and J 12 bases; nucleotides not matched to a gene: 10. Germline V gene data show CDR1 as DFQATT and CDR2 as SNEGSKA (reference sequence). As DNA, the CDR3 is TGCAGTGCGGCCGCGGGACTAGCGGGGGCCTCGCAGTTCTTC. This sequence encodes CSAAAGLAGASQFF.

This chain uses TRBV23-1 with TRBJ2-1; 7 bases fit TRBD1. TRBV23-1 falls under the ORF class, with uncertain function. Trimming removed 4 bases from V and 10 bases from J; junction bases left unmatched: 4. The CDR3 spans 12 residues. The CDR3 DNA follows: TGCGCCAGCAGTCGAGGACAGGTAGAGCAGTTCTTC. It translates to CASSRGQVEQFF.

The V gene is TRBV20-1, the J gene TRBJ2-7; D possibly uses TRBD1 or TRBD2 (5 bases each). This CDR3 has 13 amino acids. Germline CDR1 and CDR2: DFQATT and SNEGSKA (reference sequence). V was pared by 3 bases and J by 5 bases, with 14 bases between. CDR3 region: CSARYPGAHEQYF. The CDR3 nucleotides are TGCAGTGCTAGGTACCCCGGGGCCCACGAGCAGTACTTC.

CDR3 amino acids: CASSLDRLSYEQYF. As DNA, the CDR3 is TGTGCCAGCAGCTTGGACAGGTTGTCCTACGAGCAGTACTTC. The chain combines TRBV7-2 with TRBJ2-7, with TRBD1 matching over 7 bases. J lost 1 base, V lost 3 bases, and 3 bases had no gene match. CDR3 length: 14 amino acids. Germline V lookup: CDR1 SGHTA, CDR2 FQGNSA.

The chain recombines TRBV19 with TRBJ2-7; no clear D gene. Between the trimmed V and J ends, which lost 3 bases and 2 bases, there was a span of 11 bases. The CDR3 covers 14 residues. Germline-derived CDR1 and CDR2 are LNHDA and SQIVND (reference sequence). CDR3 sequence (DNA): TGTGCCAGTAGTATGTACGGATTTACCTACGAGCAGTACTTC. Residues: CASSMYGFTYEQYF.

This chain joins TRBV20-1 and TRBJ2-6; the D gene could be TRBD1 or TRBD2 (5 bases each). The germline V and J ends were trimmed by 5 bases and 2 bases, with 7 bases remaining between them. The CDR3 is 13 residues long. The germline CDR1 and CDR2 sequences are DFQATT and SNEGSKA (reference sequence). The CDR3 DNA reads TGCAGTGCTGGGGACGCTGGGGCCAACGTCCTGACTTTC. Protein: CSAGDAGANVLTF.

V is TRBV20-1 and J is TRBJ1-2; TRBD1 matches at 9 bases. CDR3 size: 14 residues. The V and J ends lost 1 base and 4 bases, in that order; junction bases with no gene match: 4. Germline V gene sequence: CDR1 DFQATT, CDR2 SNEGSKA (reference sequence). The CDR3 protein is CSARVTDRGYGYTF. DNA for the CDR3: TGCAGTGCTAGAGTGACGGACAGGGGCTATGGCTACACCTTC.

The chain carries TRBV20-1 and TRBJ2-1, with a weak D call TRBD2 (5 bases). Trimming removed 5 bases at V and 0 bases at J, with 11 bases between. Germline loops: CDR1 DFQATT, CDR2 SNEGSKA (reference sequence). The CDR3 contains 14 residues. CDR3 in amino acids: CSALRESSYNEQFF. In DNA, the CDR3 is TGCAGTGCTCTTAGGGAGAGCTCCTACAATGAGCAGTTCTTC.

The rearrangement links TRBV20-1 to TRBJ2-7, with D possibly TRBD1 on 6 matching bases. Germline CDR1 and CDR2: DFQATT and SNEGSKA (reference sequence). The CDR3 is made up of 15 amino acids. V lost 3 bases and J lost 0, with 15 bases in between. Here the CDR3 reads CSASRQASLSYEQYF. The CDR3 DNA is TGCAGTGCTAGCCGACAGGCCTCCCTCTCCTACGAGCAGTACTTC.

The rearrangement links TRBV29-1 to TRBJ2-3; D might be TRBD1 (5 bases). Germline-derived CDR1 and CDR2 are SQVTM and ANQGSEA. The CDR3 is made up of 12 amino acids. V was pared by 3 bases and J by 4 bases, with 8 bases between. CDR3 coding DNA: TGCAGCGTTGATCAAGGGGCAGATACGCAGTATTTT. As protein: CSVDQGADTQYF.

This clonotype was found once. The chain joins TRBV23-1 to TRBJ1-2; the D gene is possibly TRBD1 (6 bases). TRBV23-1 is assigned to the ORF class and has an uncertain function. CDR3 length equals 14 residues. Trimming cost V 8 bases and J 4 bases, with 17 bases left between them. The CDR3 nucleotides are TGCGCCAGCTCCCCGACAGGACATCTCTATGGCTACACCTTC. Translated, it gives CASSPTGHLYGYTF.

This chain joins TRBV20-1 and TRBJ2-4, with 11 bases matching TRBD2. The CDR3 spans 13 residues. The germline V gene encodes CDR1 DFQATT and CDR2 SNEGSKA (reference sequence). V was clipped by 2 bases and J by 12 bases; unmatched bases: 6. In DNA form, the CDR3 reads TGCAGTGCTAGATGGGTAGCGGGGGGGCCTCAGTACTTC. It translates to CSARWVAGGPQYF.

This clonotype was recorded only once. J is TRBJ2-5 and V is TRBV20-1; no definite D call. The CDR3 contains 13 residues. From germline, CDR1 is DFQATT and CDR2 SNEGSKA (reference sequence). Trimming stripped 5 bases from V and 1 base from J, with 11 bases between. The DNA of the CDR3 is TGCAGTGCTCCTATCATTGTCCAAGAGACCCAGTACTTC. It translates to CSAPIIVQETQYF.

V usage is TRBV12-3 or TRBV12-4 and J usage is TRBJ1-6; perhaps TRBD1 as D (5 bases). This CDR3 has 17 amino acids. V lost 3 bases and J 10 bases, leaving 22 bases between the germline ends. The CDR3 here is CASSLLMGRLARSPLHF. The CDR3 coding sequence is TGTGCCAGCAGTTTGCTGATGGGACGGTTGGCCAGGTCACCCCTCCACTTT.

The V call is TRBV19, the J call TRBJ1-2; TRBD1 aligns across 7 bases. Germline CDR1 and CDR2: LNHDA and SQIVND (reference sequence). The J segment lost 3 bases and the V segment lost 7 bases, leaving 14 bases of the junction unmatched. This CDR3 has 16 amino acids. CDR3 sequence (DNA): TGTGCCAGTAAAATACCGGGACAGCGAAGAGACTATGGCTACACCTTC. Amino acids: CASKIPGQRRDYGYTF.

V gene TRBV29-1 combines with J gene TRBJ1-1; D gene ambiguous. V gave up 4 bases and J gave up 3 bases, with 12 bases separating them. The germline V gene encodes CDR1 SQVTM and CDR2 ANQGSEA. The length of the CDR3 is 13 residues. The chain's CDR3 is CSVARTRDTEAFF. CDR3 sequence (DNA): TGCAGCGTTGCCAGAACAAGAGACACTGAAGCTTTCTTT.